These T cell receptor beta chains were read from a single sample in a study of blood T cell repertoires in COVID-19. Assay used: immunoSEQ multiplex PCR; TCRdb lists only in-frame clones, some missing. The repertoire holds 200,000 to 250,000 clones, about 85% seen once, with 2.9% in the top ten. Sequencing input: peripheral blood. All receptors derive from a middle-aged man who had recovered from COVID-19. Both conserved end residues are part of each CDR3. A D gene is named only where the DNA matches it firmly. A row's size may be missing; if present it is once, few, many or a size class.

cdr3_aa | cdr3_nt | d_call | j_call | v_call | clone_size
CASSLGLPTDTQYF | TGTGCCAGCAGCCTGGGACTACCCACAGATACGCAGTATTTT | TRBD2 | TRBJ2-3 | TRBV7-2 | NA
CATSDRGQGMETQYF | TGTGCCACCAGTGACCGCGGACAGGGTATGGAGACCCAGTACTTC | TRBD1 | TRBJ2-5 | TRBV24-1 | NA
CASSPAGTGKEKLFF | TGTGCCAGTAGTCCCGCCGGGACAGGGAAGGAAAAACTGTTTTTT | TRBD1 | TRBJ1-4 | TRBV19 | NA
CASSLAGLEDEQFF | TGTGCCAGCAGCCTAGCCGGGCTGGAGGATGAGCAGTTCTTC | NA | TRBJ2-1 | TRBV4-2 | NA
CASSQRETGVNEKLFF | TGTGCCAGCAGCCAACGGGAGACAGGGGTTAATGAAAAACTGTTTTTT | TRBD1 | TRBJ1-4 | TRBV3-1/TRBV3-2 | NA
CASSESGRGSNQPQHF | TGTGCCAGCAGTGAATCGGGCAGGGGGTCGAATCAGCCCCAGCATTTT | TRBD1 | TRBJ1-5 | TRBV25-1 | NA
CASSQKTSSLQYF | TGCGCCAGCAGCCAAAAGACTAGCTCCCTCCAGTATTTT | TRBD2 | TRBJ2-3 | TRBV4-1 | NA
CASSILPGLYEQYF | TGTGCCAGTAGTATTCTTCCAGGCCTATACGAGCAGTACTTC | NA | TRBJ2-7 | TRBV19 | once
CASSPQLAGGSNTGELFF | TGTGCCAGCTCACCACAACTAGCGGGAGGGTCGAACACCGGGGAGCTGTTTTTT | TRBD2 | TRBJ2-2 | TRBV18 | NA
CASSLGRGGVAYEQYF | TGTGCCAGCAGCTTGGGACGAGGGGGCGTCGCCTACGAGCAGTACTTC | TRBD1 | TRBJ2-7 | TRBV5-5 | NA
CASSLVPGGPGETQYF | TGCGCCAGCAGCTTGGTCCCGGGAGGGCCGGGGGAGACCCAGTACTTC | TRBD2 | TRBJ2-5 | TRBV5-1 | NA
CASSIIRGPRETQYF | TGCGCCAGCAGCATAATCAGGGGACCCAGAGAGACCCAGTACTTC | NA | TRBJ2-5 | TRBV5-1 | NA
CASSPWTSGSYEQYF | TGTGCCAGCAGTCCATGGACTAGCGGATCCTACGAGCAGTACTTC | TRBD2 | TRBJ2-7 | TRBV27 | NA
CASSFDSSYNSPLHF | TGTGCCAGCAGTTTCGACAGCTCCTATAATTCACCCCTCCACTTT | NA | TRBJ1-6 | TRBV6-6 | NA
CASGSTGRQADTQYF | TGTGCCAGCGGATCGACAGGGAGGCAGGCAGATACGCAGTATTTT | NA | TRBJ2-3 | TRBV2 | NA